This TCR beta chain was sequenced for a study of blood T cell repertoires in COVID-19. Study overall: Samples representing acute and convalescent COVID-19 were sourced from the United States, Italy and Spain.

There are 16 residues in the CDR3. Germline V gives CDR1 SNHLY, CDR2 FYNNEI. Deletions cut 2 bases from V and 6 bases from J, with 17 bases between. Original handling: Using reference gene primer amplification, nucleated cell counts were estimated. The protocol was immunoSEQ multiplex PCR, while the TCRdb copy is restricted to in-frame clones and leaves out a portion. That table furnishes V, J and clone size, whereas the DNA furnished D and trimming. The table shows under 300,000 clones, with 60% to 75% occurring only once. Sequencing input: peripheral blood. This clonotype originated in a woman older than 75 with acute or convalescent COVID-19. The J gene is TRBJ1-5, the V gene TRBV2, with D possibly matching TRBD1 (6 bases). CDR3 DNA sequence: TGTGCCAGCAGTGAATGGGGCAGGGGCTGGGGTCAGCCCCAGCATTTT. Translated: CASSEWGRGWGQPQHF.